This TCR beta chain was captured in a study of shared clonotypes between healthy human individuals. In the study overall: Plates per donor: three CD4 naive, three CD4 memory, two CD8 naive, one CD8 memory.

This was a deep-level run. TCRdb's copy holds only in-frame clones and misses some; the assay was immunoSEQ multiplex PCR. The sample has about 2 million clones; roughly 95% are singletons. This clone occurred once. Its matching antigen is unknown. The naive CD8 subset, CD45RO-negative cells positively selected for CCR7, excluded terminally differentiated effector memory CD45RA+ cells. Points from the study as a whole: A handful of donors held about 5% of naive CD4 clonotypes in common. Blood alone was sampled, and tissue repertoires likely differ.

Sequenced: naive CD8+ T cells sorted from blood. The receptor's source is a man aged 18 to 35 in good health.

The DNA for the CDR3 is TGTGCCAGCAGCTTGGCCAGCGGGGGGAACACAGATACGCAGTATTTT. Translated: CASSLASGGNTDTQYF. The chain combines TRBV5-6 with TRBJ2-3; TRBD2 agrees at 9 bases. Unmatched junction bases numbered 4, after V lost 0 bases and J lost 2 bases. Germline-derived CDR1 and CDR2 are SGHDT and YYEEEE. The CDR3 is 16 residues long.